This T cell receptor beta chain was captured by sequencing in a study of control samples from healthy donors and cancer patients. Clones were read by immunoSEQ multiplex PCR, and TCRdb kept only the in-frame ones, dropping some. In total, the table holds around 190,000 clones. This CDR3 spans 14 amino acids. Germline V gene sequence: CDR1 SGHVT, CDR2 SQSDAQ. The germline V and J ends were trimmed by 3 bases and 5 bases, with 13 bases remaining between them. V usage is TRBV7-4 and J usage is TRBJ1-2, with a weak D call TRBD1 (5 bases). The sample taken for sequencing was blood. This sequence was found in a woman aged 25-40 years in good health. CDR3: CASSFSAGSYGYTF. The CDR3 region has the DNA TGTGCCAGCAGCTTTTCTGCAGGGTCGTATGGCTACACCTTC.